This T cell receptor (beta chain) came from a study of T cell responses to AZD1222 COVID-19 vaccine. Study observations and caveats: Per reports, nearly half of all spike-specific TCRs target regions that are unmutated in variants. Among AZD1222 vaccinees, only six or seven were seropositive at baseline.

In the case of this clone: Its target is not known.

The CDR3 is 14 amino acids. The V end lost 7 bases, the J end lost 4 bases, and 16 bases lay between the germline ends. Germline CDR1 is LGHDT and CDR2 is YNNKEL (reference sequence). The table came from immunoSEQ multiplex PCR; TCRdb's copy has only in-frame clones and leaves some out. The sample has about 79,000 clones, about 90% seen once; the top ten hold approximately 6.6%. The receptor was isolated from an adult in good health. The specimen comprised peripheral blood, sampled on day 0 of MenACWY control vaccination. V is TRBV3-1 (or the pseudogene TRBV3-2) and J is TRBJ1-1, with D unclear. The CDR3 loop reads CASKDTAGSTEAFF. CDR3 DNA: TGTGCCAGCAAAGATACGGCGGGGAGCACTGAAGCTTTCTTT.